This T cell receptor (beta chain) stems from a study of a mutant IDH1 vaccine in newly diagnosed glioma. Study background: Eight vaccinations reached patients in weeks 1, 3, 5, 7, 11, 15, 19 and 23. Vaccination began 4-6 weeks post radiotherapy alone, or with temozolomide cycles. Most patients had received both radiotherapy and temozolomide, the prior options being radiotherapy, temozolomide, or both. Study-level findings and limits: It seemed that pseudoprogression was not linked to changes in the top peripheral T cell clonotypes.

The CDR3 has 13 amino acids. The V gene's germline CDR1 is SSHAT and CDR2 FNYEAQ (reference sequence). Described time point: week 5, during vaccination. Every vaccine dose comprised 300 ug of mutant IDH1 20-mer peptide plus topical imiquimod. Sequencing was performed with immunoSEQ multiplex PCR; in TCRdb, only in-frame clones are kept and a portion is missing. The sample records 30,000 to 40,000 clones, about three fifths being singletons. As regards this clone: Its cognate antigen is unknown. A read error may produce the germline difference seen at one junction end.

The sequence came from a woman aged 18-29 years with glioma. The input for sequencing was PBMCs, taken from a glioma patient whose treatment included an IDH1 peptide vaccine. The chain employs TRBV7-7 and TRBJ1-4; no reliable D call. This CDR3 is CASSYGVGEKLFF. The DNA for the CDR3 is TGTGCTAGCAGCTATGGAGTGGGTGAAAAACTGTTTTTT. Full variable domain (remainder filled in from reference TRBV7-7 and TRBJ1-4): GAGVSQSPRYKVTKRGQDVTLRCDPISSHATLYWYQQALGQGPEFLTYFNYEAQPDKSGLPSDRFSAERPEGSISTLTIQRTEQRDSAMYRCASSYGVGEKLFFGSGTQLSVL.